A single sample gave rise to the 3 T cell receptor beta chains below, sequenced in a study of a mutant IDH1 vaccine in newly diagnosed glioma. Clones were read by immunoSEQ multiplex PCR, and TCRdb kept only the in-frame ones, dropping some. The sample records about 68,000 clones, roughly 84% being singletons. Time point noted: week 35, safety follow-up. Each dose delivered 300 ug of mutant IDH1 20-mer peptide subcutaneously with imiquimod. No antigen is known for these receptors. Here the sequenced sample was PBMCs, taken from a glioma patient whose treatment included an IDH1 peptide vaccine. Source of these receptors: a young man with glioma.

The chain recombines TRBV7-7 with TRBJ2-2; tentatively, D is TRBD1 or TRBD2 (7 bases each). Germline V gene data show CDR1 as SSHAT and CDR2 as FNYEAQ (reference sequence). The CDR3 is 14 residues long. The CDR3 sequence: CASQGGSNTGELFF. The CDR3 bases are TGTGCTAGCCAGGGGGGGTCCAACACCGGGGAGCTGTTTTTT. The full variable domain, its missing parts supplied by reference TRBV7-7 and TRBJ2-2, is GAGVSQSPRYKVTKRGQDVTLRCDPISSHATLYWYQQALGQGPEFLTYFNYEAQPDKSGLPSDRFSAERPEGSISTLTIQRTEQRDSAMYRCASQGGSNTGELFFGEGSRLTVL.

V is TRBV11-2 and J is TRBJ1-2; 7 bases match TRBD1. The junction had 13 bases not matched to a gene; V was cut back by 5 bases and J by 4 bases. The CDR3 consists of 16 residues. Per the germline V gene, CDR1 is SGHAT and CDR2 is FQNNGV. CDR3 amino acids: CASSPGQEPWGYGYTF. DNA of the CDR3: TGTGCCAGCAGCCCCGGACAGGAACCCTGGGGCTATGGCTACACCTTC.

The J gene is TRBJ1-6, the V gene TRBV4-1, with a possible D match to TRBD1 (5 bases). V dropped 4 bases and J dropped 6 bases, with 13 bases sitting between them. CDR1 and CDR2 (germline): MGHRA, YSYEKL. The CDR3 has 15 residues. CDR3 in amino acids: CASSRYRSSNSPLHF. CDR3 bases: TGCGCCAGCAGCCGCTACAGGAGTAGTAATTCACCCCTCCACTTT.